This T cell receptor beta chain was documented in a study of T cell responses to AZD1222 COVID-19 vaccine. Study information: Samples with a second dose at about 4 or about 12 weeks were pooled together. Findings of the study overall: Most donors were white British, females outnumbered males, and clonal diversity was possibly underestimated.

Method: immunoSEQ multiplex PCR; TCRdb's copy keeps in-frame clones and lacks some. The top ten hold roughly 12% of the sample, which has roughly 110,000 clones, around nine tenths seen once. In the case of this clone: The antigen remains undetermined.

Trimming left V 0 bases short and J 5 bases short, with 14 bases between. This CDR3 contains 15 residues. Sequencing was performed on peripheral blood, taken on day 0 of AZD1222 vaccination. V usage is TRBV5-3 and J usage is TRBJ1-1; unclear D gene. TRBV5-3 is marked as an open reading frame, function uncertain. The source is an adult in good health. Here the CDR3 reads CARSLVRARGTEAFF. CDR3 coding DNA: TGTGCCAGAAGCTTGGTCCGGGCCCGAGGTACTGAAGCTTTCTTT.